The 8 T cell receptor beta chains below were found in one sample sequenced in a study of CD4 T cells in relation to SARS-CoV-2 and coronaviruses. CD4+ T cells from unexposed donors were obtained before the COVID-19 pandemic (2011-2018). Isolation of CD4+ T cells took place after approximately eleven days in culture. The data were produced by immunoSEQ multiplex PCR, yet TCRdb's version contains in-frame clones alone and is incomplete. The sample lists 25,000 or so clones; about 76% were seen once. These receptors have no known antigen. The material sequenced was CD4+ T cells from PBMCs, cultured in vitro. The receptor set was obtained from a human donor in good health.

The chain couples TRBV30 to TRBJ1-4; D is unresolved. The CDR3 sequence is 12 residues long. V was shortened by 5 bases and J by 7 bases, with 11 bases between the two germline ends. Germline values: CDR1 GTSNPN, CDR2 SVGIG (reference sequence). CDR3 nucleotides: TGTGCCTGGGCAGAATTGGGTGAAAAACTGTTTTTT. Translation: CAWAELGEKLFF.

The rearrangement uses TRBV14 and TRBJ1-6; D call uncertain. Between the trimmed V and J ends, which lost 6 bases and 9 bases, there was a span of 12 bases. The CDR3 sequence is 13 residues long. Germline V gives CDR1 SGHDN, CDR2 FVKESK. CDR3 sequence (DNA): TGTGCCAGCAGGTCTGGACGTAGTTCACCCCTCCACTTT. Its translation: CASRSGRSSPLHF.

The rearrangement links TRBV25-1 to TRBJ2-3; no definite D call. Germline V gene sequence: CDR1 MGHDK, CDR2 SYGVNS. CDR3 length equals 12 residues. Deletions cut 2 bases from V and 2 bases from J, with 2 bases between. CDR3 region: CASSETTDTQYF. In DNA, the CDR3 is TGTGCCAGCAGTGAAACCACAGATACGCAGTATTTT.

The gene calls are TRBV2 and TRBJ2-5, with 9 bases matching TRBD1. CDR3 length: 14 residues. CDR1 is SNHLY and CDR2 is FYNNEI in the germline V gene. Trimming at V came to 6 bases and at J to 2 bases, leaving 4 bases not matched to a gene. CDR3 nucleotide sequence: TGTGCCAGCAGAGATGGACAGGGGCAAGAGACCCAGTACTTC. Amino acid sequence: CASRDGQGQETQYF.

This clone was picked up one time. The rearrangement uses TRBV6-6 and TRBJ2-7, with TRBD1 matching over 11 bases. This CDR3 contains 14 residues. V lost 6 bases, J lost 7 bases, and 8 bases stayed unmatched. From germline, CDR1 is MNHNY and CDR2 SVGAGI (reference sequence). The CDR3 region has the DNA TGTGCCAGCAGGACCGGACAGGGGGCGAGGGAGCAGTACTTC. Protein product: CASRTGQGAREQYF.

The sample holds one count of this clone. The CDR3 region has the DNA TGTGCCAGCAGTTACGGAGCAGGGGGCTATCGTGGCTACACCTTC. Encoded protein: CASSYGAGGYRGYTF. This chain joins TRBV6-5 and TRBJ1-2; 8 bases map to TRBD1. The CDR3 loop spans 15 amino acids. V shed 2 bases, J shed 7 bases, and the junction held 9 bases outside the gene matches. CDR1 and CDR2 from the germline V gene are MNHEY and SVGAGI.

The chain couples TRBV3-1 (or the pseudogene TRBV3-2) to TRBJ2-5, with TRBD2 matching over 9 bases. Losses at the gene ends were 1 base for V and 5 bases for J; bases not matched to a gene: 8. The CDR3 extends over 16 amino acids. Germline V gives CDR1 LGHDT, CDR2 YNNKEL (reference sequence). The CDR3 DNA reads as TGTGCCAGCAGCCAAGGAGTCGGGCTAGCGGGGGAGACCCAGTACTTC. Amino acids: CASSQGVGLAGETQYF.

V is TRBV3-1 (or the pseudogene TRBV3-2) and J is TRBJ2-7; 7 positions agree with TRBD1. The CDR3 is made up of 16 amino acids. J lost 6 bases, V lost 2 bases, and 13 bases had no gene match. Germline values: CDR1 LGHDT, CDR2 YNNKEL (reference sequence). In nucleotides, the CDR3 is TGTGCCAGCAGCCAACACTTTGGACAGGCACCGGTCGAGCAGTACTTC. It is translated as CASSQHFGQAPVEQYF.